Sequencing of this T cell receptor (beta chain) was carried out in a study of blood T cells in healthy people across ages. Alongside a J-beta primer mix, a sample-barcoded 5' primer served in a second PCR lasting 7 to 11 cycles. TCRdb re-derived calls from the 5' RACE reads in MiXCR, one entry per CDR3 protein. Among some 1.6 million distinct CDR3 sequences listed, 34% were seen once. The CDR3 runs 16 residues. After removal of 0 bases from V and 9 bases from J, the junction contained 10 bases not matched to a gene. The germline V gene has CDR1 MNHEY and CDR2 SMNVEV (reference sequence). This clonotype has more than one count but fewer than ten. The individuals who served as donors were healthy Caucasians living in Russia, aged about 6 to 95.

Sequenced: blood. The sequence was collected from a woman aged 30 to 39 in good health. The V call is TRBV27, the J call TRBJ2-1; TRBD2 matches at 8 bases. The CDR3 protein is CASSLSPGLVSVEQFF. The DNA of the CDR3 is TGTGCCAGCAGTTTATCTCCGGGACTAGTGTCCGTTGAGCAGTTCTTC.